This T cell receptor beta chain is from a study of T cell repertoires in cytomegalovirus infection. Study-wide findings and caveats: The study found HLA-C-restricted CMV-specific TCR beta clonotypes dominating the ex vivo response.

The junction had 2 bases not matched to a gene; V was cut back by 3 bases and J by 3 bases. Germline V gives CDR1 MNHNS, CDR2 SASEGT. The CDR3 length is 13 residues. TCRdb analysed the reads with MiXCR anew, one entry per CDR3 protein. The sample gives under 200,000 distinct CDR3 sequences, 20% to 25% of which show up once; 25% is in the top ten. This clonotype was observed many times. The antigen remains undetermined. This rearrangement joins TRBV6-1 to TRBJ2-7; 7 bases fit TRBD1. The sample here was CD8+ T cells from cultured PBMCs, taken from culture after CMV antigen stimulation. The TCR comes from a human donor in good health (CMV status not recorded). Some clones in this sample may be carry-over from other donors' samples. The CDR3 region has the DNA TGTGCCAGCAGTGAGAGGGGGCTCTACGAGCAGTACTTC. As protein: CASSERGLYEQYF.